The following is a T cell receptor beta chain sequence with its context. Its antigen remains unidentified. The source of the sample is a study of graft-versus-host responses after intestinal transplantation. The wider study: All of the recipients had induction that used anti-thymocyte globulin, then tacrolimus and steroids for about 3 years.

The study, taken as a whole, reports: Peak circulating GvH clone levels were associated with early post-transplant HvG declines. GvH clones turned up in recipient marrow; some had shown up first in ileum or blood. Clonal ratios of graft-versus-host to host-versus-graft in allografts were high for patients exhibiting graft-donor T cell macrochimerism.

Germline CDR1 is SGHRS and CDR2 is YFSETQ. The CDR3 covers 15 residues. The trim removed 0 bases at V and 4 bases at J, leaving 5 bases unmatched. Here immunoSEQ multiplex PCR was the method, and the copy in TCRdb shows in-frame clones only, minus some. This table has 100,000 to 120,000 clones, roughly 95% appearing once. The sample in question was unstimulated CD8+ T cells sorted from spleen or lymph node cells, obtained before intestinal transplant. This chain connects TRBV5-1 to TRBJ2-7; 9 nucleotides agree with TRBD1. This TCR was recovered from a human donor who received an intestinal transplant. The CDR3 reads CASSLGGTGWYEQYF. The DNA of the CDR3 is TGCGCCAGCAGCTTGGGGGGGACAGGGTGGTACGAGCAGTACTTC.